This T cell receptor (beta chain) was observed in a study of radiation and T cells in renal cell carcinoma. The wider study: Nephrectomy followed 15 Gy stereotactic body radiation by 4 weeks.

The time point was: blood 2 weeks post-SBRT. The treatment here: 15 Gy SBRT to primary tumor, nephrectomy 4 weeks later. Measured with immunoSEQ multiplex PCR; TCRdb has only the in-frame clones, and not every one. The repertoire holds some 120,000 clones, with approximately 75% as singletons. Study results and caveats: From baseline, blood top tumor clonotypes peaked at 2 weeks post-radiation. No pretreatment tumor biopsies were available for baseline clonotypes.

On this clone: Its target is not known.

This TCR was sampled from an older woman with renal cell carcinoma. The sample in question was blood, obtained from a patient whose treatment included radiotherapy and nephrectomy.

This CDR3 reads CSVTWAGLGNQPQHF. The CDR3, as DNA: TGCAGCGTGACCTGGGCAGGGTTAGGCAATCAGCCCCAGCATTTT. J is TRBJ1-5 and V is TRBV29-1, with D perhaps TRBD1 (5 bases). The CDR3 covers 15 residues. V shed 6 bases and J shed 2 bases, with 17 bases lying between them. Per germline, CDR1 SQVTM and CDR2 ANQGSEA.